Ten or more counts support the clone carrying this TCR beta chain. As yet, its antigen is unknown. The sample belongs to a study of read filtering for tumor transcriptome and immune sequencing. About the research overall: R-ISS stage counts were 8 or 9 for I, roughly 16 for II, 7 for III. Whole-transcriptome libraries were prepared after DNase treatment. Findings of the study overall: Approximately 82% of IR-seq clonotypes had one read, totaling 3% to 4% of reads; RNA-seq: about 69% and 49%.

Germline assignment: CDR1 SQVTM and CDR2 ANQGSEA. The CDR3 is made up of 12 amino acids. V lost 4 bases and J lost 0, with 7 bases in between. This library used roughly 400 ng RNA and molecular barcoded adaptors spanning alpha/delta and beta/gamma chains. TCRdb fed the reads into MiXCR, producing one record per CDR3 protein. This repertoire shows about 50,000 distinct CDR3 sequences, around 21% found once; its top ten account for 30% to 45%. The sequence derives from a donor at least 40 years old with multiple myeloma. Specimen: a population of CD138-negative cells sorted from bone marrow. The V and J genes are TRBV29-1 and TRBJ2-7; tentatively, D is TRBD2 (6 bases). CDR3 coding DNA: TGCAGCGTTGCGGGGGACTCCTACGAGCAGTACTTC. Translating gives CSVAGDSYEQYF.